Following are 8 T cell receptor beta chains from one sample sequenced in a study of cytomegalovirus exposure and HLA in healthy donors. The protocol was immunoSEQ multiplex PCR, while the TCRdb copy is restricted to in-frame clones and leaves out a portion. In the table there are approximately 150,000 clones, 91% of which are singletons. Specimen: PBMCs. The receptors were gathered from a woman aged 18-29 years in good health and CMV-seropositive.

The gene calls are TRBV7-9 and TRBJ1-2, with 8 bases that match TRBD1. The CDR3 has 18 residues. Germline V lookup: CDR1 SEHNR, CDR2 FQNEAQ (reference sequence). After removal of 5 bases from V and 4 bases from J, the junction contained 18 bases not matched to a gene. In DNA, the CDR3 is TGTGCCAGCAGCCACCATACGGGACAGGCCTACTATGGCTATGGCTACACCTTC. Its translation is CASSHHTGQAYYGYGYTF.

This clone showed up just once. The rearrangement links TRBV28 to TRBJ1-5; 8 positions agree with TRBD1. Germline CDR1 is MDHEN and CDR2 is SYDVKM. The CDR3 spans 16 residues. V lost 7 bases to trimming and J lost 2 bases; unmatched junction nucleotides: 10. The CDR3 nucleotides read TGTGCCAGCAAGACGACTGGACAGGGCGGCAATCAGCCCCAGCATTTT. Protein sequence: CASKTTGQGGNQPQHF.

This rearrangement joins TRBV7-2 to TRBJ2-1; D is unclear. Looked up from germline, CDR1 is SGHTA and CDR2 is FQGNSA. Trimming stripped 3 bases from V and 5 bases from J, with 14 bases between. The CDR3 contains 15 residues. DNA of the CDR3: TGTGCCAGCAGCTTTCGGTCCGGGTTCAACAATGAGCAGTTCTTC. Translating it yields CASSFRSGFNNEQFF.

This clone was detected once. V usage is TRBV5-1 and J usage is TRBJ1-4, with 8 bases that match TRBD1. CDR1 is SGHRS, CDR2 YFSETQ, per germline. J lost 5 bases, V lost 4 bases, and 7 bases had no gene match. The CDR3 totals 15 residues. DNA for the CDR3: TGCGCCAGCAGCACCGGGACAGGAGCAAATGAAAAACTGTTTTTT. Its translation is CASSTGTGANEKLFF.

The gene calls are TRBV14 and TRBJ1-2, with D perhaps TRBD1 (5 bases). With 1 base removed from V and 6 bases from J, the gap between germline ends came to 9 bases. The CDR3 consists of 13 residues. Germline loops: CDR1 SGHDN, CDR2 FVKESK. CDR3 sequence: CASSQGRGNGYTF. The CDR3 nucleotides are TGTGCCAGCAGCCAAGGGCGGGGGAATGGCTACACCTTC. Together with reference TRBV14 and TRBJ1-2, the CDR3 gives the full variable domain: EAGVTQFPSHSVIEKGQTVTLRCDPISGHDNLYWYRRVMGKEIKFLLHFVKESKQDESGMPNNRFLAERTGGTYSTLKVQPAELEDSGVYFCASSQGRGNGYTFGSGTRLTVV.

This clone was recorded once. This chain links TRBV15 with TRBJ2-3, with 7 bases fitting TRBD1. Germline CDR1 LNHNV, CDR2 YYDKDF (reference sequence). The CDR3 runs 17 residues. The V gene end was trimmed by 0 bases and the J gene end by 2 bases; junction bases not matched to a gene: 8. CDR3 DNA sequence: TGTGCCACCAGCAGAGAACCCAGGGGGACCCCCACAGATACGCAGTATTTT. It codes for CATSREPRGTPTDTQYF.

The table lists this clone with a few counts. The chain is built from TRBV7-8 and TRBJ2-2; no clear D gene. The CDR3 consists of 13 residues. Trimming removed 3 bases from V and 4 bases from J, with 6 bases in between. CDR1 and CDR2 (germline): SGHVS, FQNEAQ. CDR3: CASSLALTGELFF. Written as DNA, the CDR3 is TGTGCCAGCAGCTTGGCCCTCACCGGGGAGCTGTTTTTT.

The chain has TRBV5-1 and TRBJ2-1; D might be TRBD1 (6 bases). Germline CDR1 SGHRS, CDR2 YFSETQ. The germline V and J ends were trimmed by 4 bases and 6 bases, with 17 bases remaining between them. The CDR3 runs to 15 residues. CDR3 DNA: TGCGCCAGCAGCCCTCTTGGTAGGGGGTCCAATGAGCAGTTCTTC. Amino acid sequence: CASSPLGRGSNEQFF.